This TCR beta chain was recovered during a study of T cell responses to AZD1222 COVID-19 vaccine. V lost 9 bases to trimming and J lost 7 bases, with 18 bases between them. CDR1 is MDHEN and CDR2 is SYDVKM in the germline V gene. CDR3 length: 14 residues. Clones were read by immunoSEQ multiplex PCR, and TCRdb kept only the in-frame ones, dropping some. The table records some 200,000 clones, approximately 90% of them present only once. The gene calls are TRBV28 and TRBJ1-4, with D unresolved. The sequencing used peripheral blood, collected on day 0 of AZD1222 vaccination. This clonotype was obtained from an adult in good health. The CDR3 DNA sequence: TGTGCCAGTCACCGGGCCAGCAGGTTTGAAAAACTGTTTTTT. Translating it yields CASHRASRFEKLFF.